The next 17 T cell receptor beta chains were all read from a single sample in a study of Ad26.COV2.S vaccination and SARS-CoV-2 variants. As to treatment: around 19 received Ad26.COV2.S at low or high dose, single or two shots; 5 received placebo; per-sample allocation not given. All samples were drawn on day 63, counting from the first vaccine or placebo injection. Here immunoSEQ multiplex PCR was the method, and the copy in TCRdb shows in-frame clones only, minus some. The sample gives 380,000 or so clones, 70% to 90% of which show up once; around a tenth is in the top ten. This material consisted of peripheral blood, taken in a trial of Ad26.COV2.S vaccine versus placebo. The receptors were gathered from a person between 18 and 59 years old who received the Ad26.COV2.S COVID-19 vaccine or a placebo.

The V and J genes are TRBV28 and TRBJ1-5; 8 nucleotides line up with TRBD1. Losses at the gene ends were 6 bases for V and 6 bases for J; bases not matched to a gene: 7. This CDR3 contains 14 residues. The germline V gene encodes CDR1 MDHEN and CDR2 SYDVKM. The CDR3 protein is CASRAWTGPQPQHF. CDR3 DNA: TGTGCCAGCAGGGCATGGACAGGGCCTCAGCCCCAGCATTTT.

This chain connects TRBV5-1 to TRBJ2-1; no reliable D call. The germline V gene encodes CDR1 SGHRS and CDR2 YFSETQ. Trimming took off 0 bases at V and 6 bases at J, with 4 bases between the two ends. The CDR3 extends over 12 amino acids. The chain's CDR3 is CASSLGSNEQFF. CDR3 DNA: TGCGCCAGCAGCTTGGGGAGCAATGAGCAGTTCTTC.

This clone showed up just once. The chain employs TRBV28 and TRBJ2-7; D is unclear. Germline V gene data show CDR1 as MDHEN and CDR2 as SYDVKM. Trimming removed 4 bases from V and 4 bases from J, with 5 bases in between. The CDR3 has 11 residues. Here the CDR3 reads CASSWLYEQYF. The CDR3 DNA reads as TGTGCCAGCAGTTGGCTTTACGAGCAGTACTTC.

This sequence joins TRBV28 and TRBJ2-3; no reliable D call. Germline CDR1 is MDHEN and CDR2 is SYDVKM. The CDR3 is made up of 13 amino acids. Trimming pared 5 bases from V and 4 bases from J, leaving 10 bases between. The CDR3 sequence is CASSTDVPDTQYF. CDR3 sequence (DNA): TGTGCCAGCAGTACTGATGTCCCAGATACGCAGTATTTT. The whole variable domain, remainder taken from reference TRBV28 and TRBJ2-3, is DVKVTQSSRYLVKRTGEKVFLECVQDMDHENMFWYRQDPGLGLRLIYFSYDVKMKEKGDIPEGYSVSREKKERFSLILESASTNQTSMYLCASSTDVPDTQYFGPGTRLTVL.

The chain carries TRBV28 and TRBJ2-7, with TRBD1 identical over 9 bases. V was clipped by 4 bases and J by 0 bases; unmatched bases: 4. The germline V gene has CDR1 MDHEN and CDR2 SYDVKM. CDR3 length equals 15 residues. CDR3 in amino acids: CASSSLGQGSYEQYF. The CDR3 nucleotides read TGTGCCAGCAGTTCCCTGGGACAGGGCTCCTACGAGCAGTACTTC. Drawing the rest from reference TRBV28 and TRBJ2-7, the complete variable domain is DVKVTQSSRYLVKRTGEKVFLECVQDMDHENMFWYRQDPGLGLRLIYFSYDVKMKEKGDIPEGYSVSREKKERFSLILESASTNQTSMYLCASSSLGQGSYEQYFGPGTRLTVT.

The chain is built from TRBV19 and TRBJ2-3; 7 bases match TRBD1. The germline V gene encodes CDR1 LNHDA and CDR2 SQIVND (reference sequence). The V and J ends lost 5 bases and 4 bases, in that order; junction bases with no gene match: 12. The CDR3 extends over 16 amino acids. The CDR3 reads CASSYSDRVRADTQYF. The CDR3 region has the DNA TGTGCCAGTAGTTACTCCGACAGGGTACGGGCAGATACGCAGTATTTT.

This clone was counted between two and nine times. This sequence joins TRBV6-5 and TRBJ2-7; a weak D match, TRBD1 (5 bases). Germline assignment: CDR1 MNHEY and CDR2 SVGAGI. With 0 bases removed from V and 2 bases from J, the gap between germline ends came to 14 bases. This CDR3 contains 16 residues. This chain's CDR3 is CASSYSTRAATYEQYF. The CDR3 region has the DNA TGTGCCAGCAGTTACTCGACCAGGGCAGCGACCTACGAGCAGTACTTC.

This clone showed up just once. The J gene is TRBJ2-1, the V gene TRBV4-3, with TRBD1 as a possible D gene (6 bases). Germline V gene sequence: CDR1 LGHNA, CDR2 YSLEER. The CDR3 covers 15 residues. Trimming took off 4 bases at V and 2 bases at J, with 12 bases between the two ends. CDR3 DNA sequence: TGCGCCAGCAGCCCCCACAGGGAGACCTACAATGAGCAGTTCTTC. Protein sequence: CASSPHRETYNEQFF.

This clone has just a few counts. This chain links TRBV4-1 with TRBJ1-5; D call uncertain. The CDR3 runs 16 residues. V lost 0 bases to trimming and J lost 1 base, with 10 bases between them. The V gene's germline CDR1 is MGHRA and CDR2 YSYEKL. CDR3 coding DNA: TGCGCCAGCAGCCAAGAGGCGGAAAAAAGCAATCAGCCCCAGCATTTT. This translates into CASSQEAEKSNQPQHF.

This clone showed up just once. The chain uses TRBV19 and TRBJ1-5; D is unresolved. In germline, CDR1 is LNHDA, CDR2 SQIVND (reference sequence). Trimming took 5 bases from V and 3 from J, leaving 8 bases between them. The CDR3 loop spans 13 amino acids. CDR3 loop: CASSWQTNQPQHF. The CDR3 nucleotides read TGTGCCAGTAGTTGGCAGACCAATCAGCCCCAGCATTTT.

This chain joins TRBV7-2 and TRBJ2-1; 7 bases map to TRBD2. The CDR3 totals 14 residues. Per the germline V gene, CDR1 is SGHTA and CDR2 is FQGNSA. V shed 8 bases, J shed 4 bases, and the junction held 8 bases outside the gene matches. Written as DNA, the CDR3 is TGTGCCAGCTTTAGGCCTAGCGGATACAATGAGCAGTTCTTC. This encodes CASFRPSGYNEQFF.

A few counts support this clone. V gene TRBV24-1 combines with J gene TRBJ2-5; D unresolved. The CDR3 runs to 11 residues. CDR1 is KGHDR, CDR2 SFDVKD, per germline. V was pared by 9 bases and J by 7 bases, with 11 bases between. The CDR3 region has the DNA TGTGCCACCGGCGGAGAAGGGACCCAGTACTTC. Amino acid sequence: CATGGEGTQYF.

J is TRBJ1-5 and V is TRBV6-6; D may be TRBD1 (6 bases). Trimming removed 7 bases at V and 5 bases at J, with 18 bases between. CDR1 is MNHNY and CDR2 is SVGAGI in the germline V gene (reference sequence). The CDR3 consists of 15 residues. For the CDR3, the DNA is TGTGCCAGCACCACAGGGCCCGCATCGTATCAGCCCCAGCATTTT. Translating it yields CASTTGPASYQPQHF.

The chain joins TRBV28 to TRBJ2-1, with 13 bases that match TRBD2. The CDR3 is 16 amino acids. The trim removed 5 bases at V and 7 bases at J, leaving 8 bases unmatched. Germline lookup yields CDR1 MDHEN and CDR2 SYDVKM. The CDR3 DNA sequence: TGTGCCAGCAGTCTAACTAGCGGGAGGGCCTGGAATGAGCAGTTCTTC. It yields the protein CASSLTSGRAWNEQFF.

This chain joins TRBV7-9 and TRBJ1-1; 10 bases are shared with TRBD1. Germline values: CDR1 SEHNR, CDR2 FQNEAQ (reference sequence). This CDR3 has 15 residues. Trimming took 5 bases from V and 4 from J; bases not matched to a gene: 7. CDR3 DNA: TGTGCCAGCAGCCCCGGGACAGGGGTGGCCACTGAAGCTTTCTTT. The encoded protein is CASSPGTGVATEAFF.

This chain links TRBV4-3 with TRBJ2-1; D remains unclear. This CDR3 has 17 residues. The germline gives CDR1 LGHNA, CDR2 YSLEER. Trimming pared 0 bases from V and 0 bases from J, leaving 12 bases between. The CDR3 nucleotides read TGCGCCAGCAGCCAAGATGAAGGCACCTACTCCTACAATGAGCAGTTCTTC. It yields the protein CASSQDEGTYSYNEQFF.

The chain employs TRBV7-8 and TRBJ2-5; 7 bases fit TRBD1. Losses at the gene ends were 5 bases for V and 0 bases for J; bases not matched to a gene: 9. The germline V gene encodes CDR1 SGHVS and CDR2 FQNEAQ. CDR3 length: 16 amino acids. The CDR3 nucleotides read TGTGCCAGCAGCCCACGAATTGGGACAGACCAAGAGACCCAGTACTTC. Its protein is CASSPRIGTDQETQYF.